This passage covers 5 T cell receptor beta chains from one sample sequenced in a study of kidney transplant recipient with SARS-CoV-2 infection (dated by TCRdb to the early 2020s). Sequencing took place on an Illumina MiSeq. The public sequencing data were trimmed at Q25 with fastp and processed into clonotypes with MiXCR by TCRdb, which kept only in-frame beta chains. Each CDR3 protein appears once, grouped with its most common genes and DNA. Within this sample are fewer than 250,000 distinct CDR3 sequences, with under 30% of them counted one time only. The ten biggest clones cover around 7.8% of the sample. Taken with the paper, the label for time point translates to: pre-pandemic baseline sample and day 111 after first positive SARS-CoV-2 test. The starting material was a blood sample, obtained at baseline and on roughly day 110 from a kidney transplant recipient. The receptors shown here come from a male patient between 25 and 40 years old who had COVID-19 and was a kidney transplant recipient. After transplantation, some T cells may belong to the graft donor instead of the recipient.

Of note for this clonotype: A much larger clone is a single base away; this may be a read error. The rearrangement joins TRBV25-1 to TRBJ1-2, with unresolved D. Germline CDR1 and CDR2: MGHDK and SYGVNS. This CDR3 is built from 17 residues. The CDR3, as DNA: TGTGCCCGCAGTGACGGCAGAGAACTGGGAAAGACCTATGGCTACACCTTC. This sequence encodes CARSDGRELGKTYGYTF.

The CDR3 loop reads CASSWTSGRAGEQFF. The CDR3 DNA is TGCGCCAGCAGCTGGACTAGCGGGAGGGCCGGTGAGCAGTTCTTC. This chain joins TRBV5-1 and TRBJ2-1; 15 bases line up with TRBD2. Germline CDR1 reads SGHRS; CDR2 reads YFSETQ. The V gene end was trimmed by 3 bases and the J gene end by 9 bases; junction bases not matched to a gene: 4. The CDR3 has 15 residues.

This clonotype was counted many times. The chain links TRBV15 to TRBJ1-2, with a possible D match to TRBD1 (5 bases). The V gene's germline CDR1 is LNHNV and CDR2 YYDKDF (reference sequence). CDR3 length: 13 amino acids. V lost 3 bases to trimming and J lost 6 bases, with 11 bases between them. The CDR3 bases are TGTGCCACCAGCAGCAGGGTAATGGATGGCTACACCTTC. Its protein is CATSSRVMDGYTF.

In this sample, this clonotype turned up many times. The J gene is TRBJ1-1, the V gene TRBV5-5; TRBD1 agrees at 12 bases. This CDR3 is 15 amino acids long. Germline CDR1 reads SGHKS; CDR2 reads YYEKEE (reference sequence). Trimming took 2 bases from V and 10 from J; bases not matched to a gene: 9. The CDR3 DNA reads TGTGCCAGCAGCTTAGGGACAGGGGGCCTTTCCCGAGCTTTCTTT. Translated: CASSLGTGGLSRAFF.

This clonotype has a count of ten or more. The chain recombines TRBV19 with TRBJ1-3, with D maybe TRBD1 (6 bases). Germline V lookup: CDR1 LNHDA, CDR2 SQIVND (reference sequence). V lost 7 bases and J lost 3, with 10 bases in between. The CDR3 sequence is 13 residues long. The CDR3 nucleotides read TGTGCCAGTACCGCAGGGGTTGGAAACACCATATATTTT. Translated, it gives CASTAGVGNTIYF.